This T cell receptor beta chain emerged from a study of T cell responses to AZD1222 COVID-19 vaccine. Study-wide results and caveats: Seropositive status at baseline applied to only 6 or 7 AZD1222 recipients. There were mostly white British donors and more females than males, and clonal diversity was possibly underestimated.

As to this clone: The antigen remains unidentified.

The protocol was immunoSEQ multiplex PCR, while the TCRdb copy is restricted to in-frame clones and leaves out a portion. The data contain some 150,000 clones, roughly 89% of them seen just once; the ten biggest clones take up about 5%. Germline CDR1 and CDR2: MDHEN and SYDVKM. The CDR3 length is 15 residues. V gave up 3 bases and J gave up 8 bases, with 16 bases separating them. The receptor was isolated from an adult in good health. The source was peripheral blood, collected on day 0 of AZD1222 vaccination. The chain links TRBV28 to TRBJ1-4; maybe TRBD1 (5 bases). CDR3 nucleotide sequence: TGTGCCAGCAGTTTTCCCGACAGCTTAGGAGAAAAACTGTTTTTT. Translated: CASSFPDSLGEKLFF.